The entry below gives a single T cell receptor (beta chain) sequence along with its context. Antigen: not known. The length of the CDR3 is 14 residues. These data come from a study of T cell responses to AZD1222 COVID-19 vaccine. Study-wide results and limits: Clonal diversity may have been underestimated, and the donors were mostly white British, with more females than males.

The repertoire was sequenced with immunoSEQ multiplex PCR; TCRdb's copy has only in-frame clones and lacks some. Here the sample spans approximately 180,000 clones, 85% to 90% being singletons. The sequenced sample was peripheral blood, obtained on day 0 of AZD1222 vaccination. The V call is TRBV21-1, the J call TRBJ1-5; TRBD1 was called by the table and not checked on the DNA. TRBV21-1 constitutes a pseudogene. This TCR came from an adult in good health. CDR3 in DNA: TGTGCCAGCAGCAAAGGGACAGTCAATCAGCCCCAGCATTTT. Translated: CASSKGTVNQPQHF.